The 29 T cell receptor beta chains given below trace back to one sample, sequenced in a study of CD8 T cells in Susac syndrome. Reverse transcription used about 0.45 to 1 ug RNA and random hexamers. MiXCR, applied by TCRdb to the immunoSEQ multiplex PCR reads, yields one record per CDR3 protein. Of 80,000 or so distinct CDR3 sequences listed, approximately 95% are singletons. Specimen: CD8+ T cells from PBMCs. The receptors derive from a human donor with Susac syndrome.

The table lists this clonotype with a few counts. This sequence joins TRBV9 and TRBJ2-7; perhaps TRBD1 as D (6 bases). V gave up 4 bases and J gave up 5 bases, with 13 bases separating them. The CDR3 covers 13 residues. Germline lookup yields CDR1 SGDLS and CDR2 YYNGEE. The CDR3 sequence is CASSQDSPHEQYF. The CDR3 DNA sequence: TGTGCCAGCAGCCAGGACAGTCCTCACGAGCAGTACTTC.

This chain links TRBV9 with TRBJ2-7; 10 nucleotides match TRBD1. Trimming removed 0 bases from V and 6 bases from J; junction bases left unmatched: 6. This CDR3 region has 15 residues. From germline, CDR1 is SGDLS and CDR2 YYNGEE. CDR3 in DNA: TGTGCCAGCAGCGTAGTCCCGACAGGGGGCTCCGAGCAGTACTTC. Amino acid sequence: CASSVVPTGGSEQYF.

V and J are TRBV27 and TRBJ2-7; D gene unclear. V lost 5 bases and J lost 5, with 7 bases in between. The germline CDR1 and CDR2 sequences are MNHEY and SMNVEV (reference sequence). The CDR3 loop spans 11 amino acids. The CDR3 loop is CASSAYDEQYF. The CDR3 DNA sequence: TGTGCCAGCAGTGCCTATGACGAGCAGTACTTC.

The table lists this clonotype with a count of one. The chain recombines TRBV28 with TRBJ2-5; D call uncertain. Trimming took 3 bases from V and 1 from J, leaving 27 bases between them. This CDR3 region has 20 residues. The germline gives CDR1 MDHEN, CDR2 SYDVKM. This CDR3 reads CASSLGVIFRAAPFQETQYF. The CDR3 nucleotides read TGTGCCAGCAGTTTGGGTGTTATCTTTCGGGCGGCGCCCTTCCAAGAGACCCAGTACTTC.

CDR3 nucleotide sequence: TGTGCCAGCAGCGTAGACCAGAATCAGCCCCAGCATTTT. Residues: CASSVDQNQPQHF. V usage is TRBV9 and J usage is TRBJ1-5; D gene uncertain. Germline V CDR1 and CDR2: SGDLS, YYNGEE. This CDR3 spans 13 amino acids. Trimming cost V 0 bases and J 4 bases, with 5 bases left between them.

The chain is built from TRBV5-1 and TRBJ1-1, with no clear D. Per the germline V gene, CDR1 is SGHRS and CDR2 is YFSETQ. V gave up 0 bases and J gave up 3 bases, with 6 bases separating them. CDR3 length: 13 amino acids. CDR3 amino acids: CASSLDTDTEAFF. In DNA form, the CDR3 reads TGCGCCAGCAGCTTGGATACAGACACTGAAGCTTTCTTT. Supplemented by reference TRBV5-1 and TRBJ1-1, the full variable domain reads KAGVTQTPRYLIKTRGQQVTLSCSPISGHRSVSWYQQTPGQGLQFLFEYFSETQRNKGNFPGRFSGRQFSNSRSEMNVSTLELGDSALYLCASSLDTDTEAFFGQGTRLTVV.

CDR3 region: CASTSQGSPAKNIQYF. The DNA of the CDR3 is TGTGCCAGCACCTCGCAGGGATCCCCTGCCAAAAACATTCAGTACTTC. The gene calls are TRBV28 and TRBJ2-4, with D possibly TRBD1 on 5 matching bases. The V gene lost 7 bases and the J gene lost 1 base, with 17 bases spanning the gap. In germline, CDR1 is MDHEN, CDR2 SYDVKM. CDR3 length: 16 residues.

The rearrangement joins TRBV20-1 to TRBJ2-3; 10 positions agree with TRBD2. CDR3 size: 15 residues. V was pared by 6 bases and J by 5 bases, with 11 bases of the junction left unmatched. Germline values: CDR1 DFQATT, CDR2 SNEGSKA (reference sequence). This chain's CDR3 is CSARGAGGRGDTQYF. The CDR3 nucleotides read TGCAGTGCCCGTGGAGCGGGGGGGAGGGGAGATACGCAGTATTTT.

This chain's CDR3 is CSARDQGRYEQYF. For the CDR3, the DNA is TGCAGTGCTAGAGACCAGGGAAGATACGAGCAGTACTTC. The chain has TRBV20-1 and TRBJ2-7; D is possibly TRBD1 (5 bases). The germline gives CDR1 DFQATT, CDR2 SNEGSKA (reference sequence). This CDR3 comprises 13 residues. V was pared by 0 bases and J by 4 bases, with 10 bases between.

The chain employs TRBV5-1 and TRBJ2-3; possibly TRBD1 or TRBD2 for D (6 bases each). Trimming stripped 0 bases from V and 7 bases from J, with 9 bases between. There are 13 residues in the CDR3. The germline gives CDR1 SGHRS, CDR2 YFSETQ. CDR3 sequence: CASSLAGGYTQYF. DNA for the CDR3: TGCGCCAGCAGCTTGGCCGGGGGCTATACGCAGTATTTT.

The chain links TRBV5-5 to TRBJ1-6; TRBD1 matches at 8 bases. CDR1 SGHKS and CDR2 YYEKEE come from the germline V gene (reference sequence). V was pared by 4 bases and J by 7 bases, with 4 bases of the junction left unmatched. The CDR3 runs 14 residues. Written as DNA, the CDR3 is TGTGCCAGCAGCCCGACAGGGGCGAATTCACCCCTCCACTTT. It specifies CASSPTGANSPLHF.

The rearrangement links TRBV6-7 to TRBJ2-1; 8 bases agree with TRBD2. TRBV6-7 is recorded as an ORF, its role being uncertain. V was clipped by 0 bases and J by 8 bases; unmatched bases: 12. This CDR3 has 17 residues. DNA for the CDR3: TGTGCCAGCAGTTACTCGAATGCCGCCGGGGGGGGGTATGAGCAGTTCTTC. Protein: CASSYSNAAGGGYEQFF.

V and J are TRBV7-9 and TRBJ2-3; no firm D call. Trimming removed 5 bases from V and 4 bases from J, with 10 bases in between. Germline V gives CDR1 SEHNR, CDR2 FQNEAQ (reference sequence). The CDR3 has 13 residues. The CDR3 DNA sequence: TGTGCCAGCAGCGACGCGGCTCCAGATACGCAGTATTTT. Encoded protein: CASSDAAPDTQYF.

This clonotype turned up a few times. The rearrangement joins TRBV7-9 to TRBJ1-5; no reliable D call. The CDR3 is 12 residues long. The V end was cut by 2 bases, the J end by 4 bases, with 3 bases between. CDR1 and CDR2 from the germline V gene are SEHNR and FQNEAQ (reference sequence). For the CDR3, the DNA is TGTGCCAGCAGCTTACAGAATCAGCCCCAGCATTTT. It translates to CASSLQNQPQHF.

The chain joins TRBV12-3 or TRBV12-4 to TRBJ2-1; the D is unclear. The V end lost 7 bases, the J end lost 8 bases, and 15 bases lay between the germline ends. The CDR3 contains 13 residues. CDR3 DNA: TGTGCCAGCACCTCCAAGGGAAGGGATGAGCAGTTCTTC. Encoded protein: CASTSKGRDEQFF.

The chain has TRBV5-1 and TRBJ2-1; D possibly matches TRBD1 or TRBD2 (5 bases each). The V gene lost 5 bases and the J gene lost 15 bases, with 24 bases spanning the gap. This CDR3 region has 14 residues. Germline CDR1 SGHRS, CDR2 YFSETQ. The CDR3 sequence is CASRNAGPRERGFF. The CDR3 nucleotides are TGCGCCAGCAGGAACGCCGGTCCAAGGGAGAGGGGGTTCTTC.

The chain has TRBV19 and TRBJ1-2; the match to TRBD1 covers 9 bases. Germline V gives CDR1 LNHDA, CDR2 SQIVND (reference sequence). The CDR3 is made up of 15 amino acids. The V gene end was trimmed by 0 bases and the J gene end by 7 bases; junction bases not matched to a gene: 6. CDR3 sequence reads: CASSIERTGARGYTF. CDR3 nucleotides: TGTGCCAGTAGTATAGAGCGGACAGGGGCCCGTGGCTACACCTTC.

The rearrangement joins TRBV6-6 to TRBJ1-4; TRBD1 matches at 7 bases. The CDR3 totals 14 residues. V gave up 2 bases and J gave up 8 bases; unmatched junction bases: 5. Germline V CDR1 and CDR2: MNHNY, SVGAGI (reference sequence). The CDR3 region has the DNA TGTGCCAGCAGTTACATCCGACAGGGCGAAAAACTGTTTTTT. Encoded protein: CASSYIRQGEKLFF.

The chain recombines TRBV29-1 with TRBJ2-3; possible D gene TRBD2, 9 bases. V lost 3 bases and J 4 bases, leaving 23 bases between the germline ends. CDR1 and CDR2 (germline): SQVTM, ANQGSEA. The CDR3 extends over 17 amino acids. The CDR3 DNA sequence: TGCAGCGTTGAGGGGGACAGGCTAGCGGGGCACCCAGATACGCAGTATTTT. Translating gives CSVEGDRLAGHPDTQYF.

The chain uses TRBV5-1 and TRBJ2-1, with 10 bases identical to TRBD2. Germline trimming cut 8 bases from V and 4 bases from J; bases unmatched to any gene: 15. Germline V CDR1 and CDR2: SGHRS, YFSETQ. This CDR3 spans 17 amino acids. The CDR3 loop reads CASGLAGVNPTYNEQFF. In DNA form, the CDR3 reads TGCGCCAGTGGGCTAGCGGGGGTAAACCCTACGTACAATGAGCAGTTCTTC.

This clonotype has only a few counts. CDR3 DNA: TGTGCCAGCAGCTTAGGAGGAGATACGCAGTATTTT. Translation gives CASSLGGDTQYF. J is TRBJ2-3 and V is TRBV11-2; D unresolved. Looked up from germline, CDR1 is SGHAT and CDR2 is FQNNGV. The CDR3 consists of 12 residues. Trimming pared 1 base from V and 5 bases from J, leaving 4 bases between. Using reference TRBV11-2 and TRBJ2-3 for the parts outside the CDR3, the full variable domain is EAGVAQSPRYKIIEKRQSVAFWCNPISGHATLYWYQQILGQGPKLLIQFQNNGVVDDSQLPKDRFSAERLKGVDSTLKIQPAKLEDSAVYLCASSLGGDTQYFGPGTRLTVL.

The rearrangement uses TRBV29-1 and TRBJ1-1; TRBD1 is a possible D gene (6 bases). CDR1 SQVTM and CDR2 ANQGSEA come from the germline V gene. The CDR3 is 13 residues long. The germline V and J ends were trimmed by 8 bases and 0 bases, with 13 bases remaining between them. The CDR3 is CSTYAGVNTEAFF. CDR3 coding DNA: TGCAGCACCTACGCAGGGGTGAACACTGAAGCTTTCTTT.

The chain employs TRBV5-1 and TRBJ2-7; the D gene is possibly TRBD1 (6 bases). Germline CDR1 reads SGHRS; CDR2 reads YFSETQ. The CDR3 contains 12 residues. The germline V and J ends were trimmed by 1 base and 6 bases, with 8 bases remaining between them. CDR3 bases: TGCGCCAGCAGCTTGACAGGGCCCGAGCAGTACTTC. Its protein product is CASSLTGPEQYF.

The V and J genes are TRBV27 and TRBJ1-5, with D perhaps matching TRBD1 (5 bases). The CDR3 is made up of 12 amino acids. Germline CDR1 and CDR2: MNHEY and SMNVEV (reference sequence). V shed 6 bases and J shed 7 bases, with 10 bases lying between them. The CDR3 loop reads CASRAGNQPQHF. CDR3 DNA: TGTGCCAGCAGAGCAGGGAACCAGCCCCAGCATTTT.

This clonotype was observed a single time. The chain carries TRBV20-1 and TRBJ1-5, with D unclear. Trimming stripped 8 bases from V and 3 bases from J, with 11 bases between. The CDR3 spans 12 residues. The germline CDR1 and CDR2 sequences are DFQATT and SNEGSKA (reference sequence). CDR3 residues: CSPDRVNQPQHF. In DNA form, the CDR3 reads TGCAGTCCAGATAGGGTCAATCAGCCCCAGCATTTT.

This clonotype has just a few counts. This chain joins TRBV20-1 and TRBJ1-6, with a possible D match to TRBD1 (5 bases). Germline lookup yields CDR1 DFQATT and CDR2 SNEGSKA (reference sequence). With 0 bases removed from V and 15 bases from J, the gap between germline ends came to 9 bases. The CDR3 extends over 11 amino acids. CDR3 protein: CSARERGLLHF. In DNA, the CDR3 is TGCAGTGCTAGAGAAAGGGGTCTCCTCCACTTT.

The chain links TRBV9 to TRBJ2-5, with TRBD2 matching over 7 bases. The length of the CDR3 is 15 residues. After removal of 3 bases from V and 0 bases from J, the junction contained 5 bases not matched to a gene. The germline gives CDR1 SGDLS, CDR2 YYNGEE. CDR3 in DNA: TGTGCCAGCAGCGAATATAGCGGGTACCAAGAGACCCAGTACTTC. Translated, it gives CASSEYSGYQETQYF. The entire variable domain, with the rest obtained from reference TRBV9 and TRBJ2-5, is as follows: DSGVTQTPKHLITATGQRVTLRCSPRSGDLSVYWYQQSLDQGLQFLIQYYNGEERAKGNILERFSAQQFPDLHSELNLSSLELGDSALYFCASSEYSGYQETQYFGPGTRLLVL.

The V call is TRBV28, the J call TRBJ2-3, with D tentatively TRBD2 (5 bases). The CDR3 is 14 amino acids. V shed 7 bases and J shed 6 bases, with 17 bases lying between them. Germline V gene lookup returns CDR1 MDHEN and CDR2 SYDVKM. Written as DNA, the CDR3 is TGTGCCAGCACCCTCGAGGTACGAGGGGATACGCAGTATTTT. This codes for CASTLEVRGDTQYF.

The chain carries TRBV9 and TRBJ1-5, with 8 bases that match TRBD1. The germline CDR1 and CDR2 sequences are SGDLS and YYNGEE. This CDR3 region has 14 residues. The V segment lost 5 bases and the J segment 4 bases; nucleotides outside the gene matches: 5. In DNA, the CDR3 is TGTGCCAGCAGTAGAACAGGGGGGAATCAGCCCCAGCATTTT. Translated: CASSRTGGNQPQHF.